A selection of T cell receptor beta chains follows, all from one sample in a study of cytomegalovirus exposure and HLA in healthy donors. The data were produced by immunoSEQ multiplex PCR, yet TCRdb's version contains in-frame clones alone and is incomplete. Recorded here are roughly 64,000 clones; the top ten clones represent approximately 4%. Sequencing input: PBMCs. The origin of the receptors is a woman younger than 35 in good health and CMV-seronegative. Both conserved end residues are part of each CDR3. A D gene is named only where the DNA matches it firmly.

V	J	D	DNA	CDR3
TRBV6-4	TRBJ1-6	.	TGTGCCAGCAGTGGAAACCCAGGGATGGCACCCCTCCACTTT	CASSGNPGMAPLHF
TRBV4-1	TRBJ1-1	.	TGCGCCAGCAGCCAAGGGGGAGGTCTCGACCCTGAAGCTTTCTTT	CASSQGGGLDPEAFF
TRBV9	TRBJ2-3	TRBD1	TGTGCCAGCAGCGGGACAGGGTACACAGATACGCAGTATTTT	CASSGTGYTDTQYF
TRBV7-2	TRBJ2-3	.	TGTGCCAGCAGCACCCAGGCGGATACGCAGTATTTT	CASSTQADTQYF
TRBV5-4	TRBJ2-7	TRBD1	TGTGCCAGCAGCCTAGGAACCGGGACAGACTCCTACGAGCAGTACTTC	CASSLGTGTDSYEQYF
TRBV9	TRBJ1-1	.	TGTGCCAGCAGCGGGGGACACTCCACTGAAGCTTTCTTT	CASSGGHSTEAFF
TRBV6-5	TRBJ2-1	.	TGTGCCAGCAGCTACGTCGGGGCGACGAACAGGGACGAGCAGTTCTTC	CASSYVGATNRDEQFF
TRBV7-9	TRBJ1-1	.	TGTGCCAGCACCCTGACGGGGATGAACACTGAAGCTTTCTTT	CASTLTGMNTEAFF
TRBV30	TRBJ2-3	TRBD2	TGTGCCTGGAGTTCAGGGAGGGTTGGCACAGATAAGCAGTATTTT	CAWSSGRVGTDKQYF
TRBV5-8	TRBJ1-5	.	TGTGCCAGCAGTTCCGGGGTTAGCAATCAGCCCCAGCATTTT	CASSSGVSNQPQHF
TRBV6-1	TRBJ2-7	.	TGTGCCAGCAGGGACCCCCAGGGGAACTCCTACGAGCAGTACTTC	CASRDPQGNSYEQYF
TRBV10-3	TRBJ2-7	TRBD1	TGTGCCATCAAGGAGGGGACAGGCTACGAGCAGTACTTC	CAIKEGTGYEQYF
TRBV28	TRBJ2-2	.	TGTGCCAGCAGGACACACAGAACCGGGGAGCTGTTTTTT	CASRTHRTGELFF
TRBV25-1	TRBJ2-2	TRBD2	TGTGCCAGCAGTGAGGGACTAGCGGGGCTAACCGGGGAGCTGTTTTTT	CASSEGLAGLTGELFF
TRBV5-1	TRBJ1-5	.	TGCGCCAGCAGCTTGGCCGGCCCACAGGGTAGTTATCATCAGCCCCAGCATTTT	CASSLAGPQGSYHQPQHF
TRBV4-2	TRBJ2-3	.	TGTGCCAGCTCCGAGCGCGGCGGGACAGATACGCAGTATTTT	CASSERGGTDTQYF
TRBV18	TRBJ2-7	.	TGTGCCAGCTCACCACCGTTACAGGGTAAGACGGGCGAGCAGTACTTC	CASSPPLQGKTGEQYF
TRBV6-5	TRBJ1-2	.	TGTGCCAGCATGAGAGCCCAGGGGCACTATGGCTACACCTTC	CASMRAQGHYGYTF
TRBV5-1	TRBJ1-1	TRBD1	TGCGCCAGCAGCTCGACAGGGGTGTACACTGAAGCTTTCTTT	CASSSTGVYTEAFF
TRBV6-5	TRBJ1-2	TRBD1	TGTGCCAGCAGCGCTCATGACAGGGGAGTCGGCTACACCTTC	CASSAHDRGVGYTF
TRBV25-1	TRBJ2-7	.	TGTGCCAGCAGTTCCAACTACGAGCAGTACTTC	CASSSNYEQYF
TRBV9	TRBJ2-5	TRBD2	TGTGCCAGCAGCGACTCGGGACTAGCGGGACCACCGAGTGGGACCCAGTACTTC	CASSDSGLAGPPSGTQYF
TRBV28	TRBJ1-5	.	TGTGCCAGCAGTTTAGTGGCAGGGTGGTCGAGCAATCAGCCCCAGCATTTT	CASSLVAGWSSNQPQHF
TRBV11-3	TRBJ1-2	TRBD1	TGTGCCAGCAGCTTGACAGGGGGGAACTATGGCTACACCTTC	CASSLTGGNYGYTF
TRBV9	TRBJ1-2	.	TGTGCCAGCAGCGTAGGGGCAGGCCTTGAGGGCTACACCTTC	CASSVGAGLEGYTF
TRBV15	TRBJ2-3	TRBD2	TGTGCCACCAGCAGAGATCCGGGGGGTTTGGGCACAGATACGCAGTATTTT	CATSRDPGGLGTDTQYF
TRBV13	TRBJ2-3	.	TGTGCCAGCAGCTTAGGGGAGCGGAGCACAGATACGCAGTATTTT	CASSLGERSTDTQYF
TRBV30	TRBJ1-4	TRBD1	TGTGCCTGGAGTGGGGGACAGGGGTATGAAAAACTGTTTTTT	CAWSGGQGYEKLFF
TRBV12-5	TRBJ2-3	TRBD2	TGTGCTAGTGGTTTGGTACTAGTGGACTTGGCTAGCGGGGGGGTAGAAAGCACAGATACGCAGTATTTT	CASGLVLVDLASGGVESTDTQYF
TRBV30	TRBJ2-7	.	TGTGCCTGGAGTGTATACGGGGGGCGCTCGAAGGAGCAGTACTTC	CAWSVYGGRSKEQYF
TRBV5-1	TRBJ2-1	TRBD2	TGCGCCAGCAGCTCTCTTAGCGGGGGGTCCTACAATGAGCAGTTCTTC	CASSSLSGGSYNEQFF
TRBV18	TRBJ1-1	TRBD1	TGTGCCAGCTCACCTAACTACCGACAGGGAGCTGAAGCTTTCTTT	CASSPNYRQGAEAFF
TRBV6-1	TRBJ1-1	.	TGTGCCAGCAGTTCCCCCGCGAGTCGCGAAGCTTTCTTT	CASSSPASREAFF
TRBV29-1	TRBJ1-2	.	TGCAGCGCCGGAATCGGGGGTCTTGGCTACACCTTC	CSAGIGGLGYTF
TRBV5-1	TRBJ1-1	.	TGCGCCAGCAGCCTTTCCCAGTCTGCTGAAGCTTTCTTT	CASSLSQSAEAFF
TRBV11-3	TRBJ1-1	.	TGTGCCAGCAGCTTAGATGGCGGAGGGTTGGCCACTGAAGCTTTCTTT	CASSLDGGGLATEAFF
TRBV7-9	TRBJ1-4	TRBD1	TGTGCCAGCAGCGCGGGGACAGGGGATGAAAAACTGTTTTTT	CASSAGTGDEKLFF
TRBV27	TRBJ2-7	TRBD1	TGTGCCAGCAGTTTAGGTGCCAGGGGGTACGAGCAGTACTTC	CASSLGARGYEQYF
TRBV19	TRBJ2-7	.	TGTGCCAGTAGTTTTCTCAGTCGCGAGCAGTACTTC	CASSFLSREQYF
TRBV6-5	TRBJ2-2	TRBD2	TGTGCCAGCAGTTACTCTAGCCTAGCGGGCCCCGGGGAGCTGTTTTTT	CASSYSSLAGPGELFF
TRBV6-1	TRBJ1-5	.	TGTGCCAGCAGTTTGGACAGAAATCAGCCCCAGCATTTT	CASSLDRNQPQHF
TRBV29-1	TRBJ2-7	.	TGCAGCGTTGAGGAGGGTTCGCGGGAGCAGTACTTC	CSVEEGSREQYF
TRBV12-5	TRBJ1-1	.	TGTGCTAGTGGTTTGGGGCTGAACACTGAAGCTTTCTTT	CASGLGLNTEAFF
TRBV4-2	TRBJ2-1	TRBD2	TGTGCCAGCAGCCCTGATGGCGGGAGCTCCTACAATGAGCAGTTCTTC	CASSPDGGSSYNEQFF
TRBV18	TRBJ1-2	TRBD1	TGTGCCAGCTCACCGGTGGGACAGGGTGGGGATGGCTACACCTTC	CASSPVGQGGDGYTF
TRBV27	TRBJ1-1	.	TGTGCCAGCAGTATTACAGGTAACACTGAAGCTTTCTTT	CASSITGNTEAFF
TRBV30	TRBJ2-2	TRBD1	TGTGCCTGGAGTGTCCGGACAGGGTTTTCCGGGGAGCTGTTTTTT	CAWSVRTGFSGELFF
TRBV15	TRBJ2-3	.	TGTGCCACCAGCAGAGATCGCATTAATAGCCAGTATTTT	CATSRDRINSQYF
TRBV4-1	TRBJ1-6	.	TGCGCCAGCAGCCAAACTCAGGGTCCCCTCCACTTT	CASSQTQGPLHF
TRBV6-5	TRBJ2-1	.	TGTGCCAGCAGTCGAACTTTGAATTCCAATGAGCAGTTCTTC	CASSRTLNSNEQFF